One and the same sample provided the 18 T cell receptor beta chains below, sequenced in a study of cytomegalovirus exposure and HLA in healthy donors. Vbeta (60) and Jbeta (13) primers were used in the PCR. Measured with immunoSEQ multiplex PCR; TCRdb has only the in-frame clones, and not every one. The sample comprises 50,000 to 65,000 clones, 70% to 75% of which are singletons, and roughly 5.2% rests with the top ten. Sample: PBMCs. The receptors stem from a woman aged 25 to 39 in good health and CMV-seronegative.

The chain recombines TRBV14 with TRBJ1-1; D is unclear. From germline, CDR1 is SGHDN and CDR2 FVKESK. The CDR3 has 13 amino acids. V lost 4 bases and J lost 2, with 8 bases in between. CDR3 DNA sequence: TGTGCCAGCAGCCCGGTCCGCAACACTGAAGCTTTCTTT. It translates to CASSPVRNTEAFF.

The chain has TRBV18 and TRBJ2-1; 8 positions match TRBD2. Germline CDR1 KGHSH, CDR2 LQKENI. The V gene end was trimmed by 3 bases and the J gene end by 4 bases; junction bases not matched to a gene: 5. CDR3 length: 15 amino acids. This CDR3 reads CASSPGASGYNEQFF. CDR3 nucleotides: TGTGCCAGCTCACCGGGCGCTAGCGGGTACAATGAGCAGTTCTTC.

This chain links TRBV6-4 with TRBJ2-1; 13 nucleotides match TRBD2. The V segment lost 3 bases and the J segment 7 bases; nucleotides outside the gene matches: 9. Germline assignment: CDR1 MRHNA and CDR2 SNTAGT. There are 17 residues in the CDR3. CDR3 amino acids: CASSDLGGTSGKNEQFF. CDR3 nucleotide sequence: TGTGCCAGCAGTGATTTAGGGGGGACTAGCGGGAAGAATGAGCAGTTCTTC.

The chain is built from TRBV2 and TRBJ1-4, with 7 bases matching TRBD1. The germline V gene has CDR1 SNHLY and CDR2 FYNNEI. Unmatched junction bases numbered 13, after V lost 7 bases and J lost 8 bases. The CDR3 is 15 residues long. The CDR3 nucleotides read TGTGCCAGCACCACTGGAAGGGACAGTGGAGAAAAACTGTTTTTT. It yields the protein CASTTGRDSGEKLFF.

V gene TRBV11-2 combines with J gene TRBJ1-2; D not resolved. V was clipped by 0 bases and J by 4 bases, with 3 bases between them. The germline CDR1 and CDR2 sequences are SGHAT and FQNNGV. The CDR3 is 12 amino acids. This CDR3 reads CASSLDSYGYTF. The CDR3 DNA follows: TGTGCCAGCAGCTTAGACAGCTATGGCTACACCTTC.

V is TRBV7-2 and J is TRBJ2-5, with a tentative D call TRBD1 (6 bases). The better agreement between TRBJ2-7 and the DNA end casts doubt on the J call. CDR1 and CDR2 (germline): SGHTA, FQGNSA. The CDR3 sequence is 15 residues long. The CDR3 loop is CASSLAGHVTYEQYF. The CDR3 DNA sequence: TGTGCCAGCAGCTTAGCGGGACACGTAACCTACGAGCAGTACTTC.

V usage is TRBV28 and J usage is TRBJ2-1, with D maybe TRBD1 (6 bases). This CDR3 contains 15 residues. The V gene lost 7 bases and the J gene lost 0 bases, with 13 bases spanning the gap. From germline, CDR1 is MDHEN and CDR2 SYDVKM. In DNA form, the CDR3 reads TGTGCCAGCATCTCCGGGACAAGCTCCTACAATGAGCAGTTCTTC. Translating gives CASISGTSSYNEQFF.

V and J are TRBV7-6 and TRBJ1-1; the match to TRBD1 covers 7 bases. The CDR3 contains 15 residues. Per the germline V gene, CDR1 is SGHVS and CDR2 is FNYEAQ. V lost 5 bases, J lost 0 bases, and 6 bases stayed unmatched. The DNA of the CDR3 is TGTGCCAGCAGCCGAGGGACAGCCATGAACACTGAAGCTTTCTTT. Residues: CASSRGTAMNTEAFF.

The chain joins TRBV29-1 to TRBJ1-3; no definite D call. Germline assignment: CDR1 SQVTM and CDR2 ANQGSEA. V dropped 5 bases and J dropped 4 bases, with 6 bases sitting between them. The CDR3 has 11 amino acids. This CDR3 reads CSVMSGNTIYF. As DNA, the CDR3 is TGCAGCGTTATGTCGGGAAACACCATATATTTT.

This sequence joins TRBV28 and TRBJ1-4; D gene unclear. V shed 7 bases and J shed 0 bases, with 9 bases lying between them. Germline loops: CDR1 MDHEN, CDR2 SYDVKM. The CDR3 has 14 residues. This CDR3 is CASNFLSTNEKLFF. Here the CDR3 DNA reads TGTGCCAGCAATTTCTTATCAACTAATGAAAAACTGTTTTTT.

The rearrangement uses TRBV27 and TRBJ2-1, with 14 bases fitting TRBD2. The CDR3 consists of 16 residues. CDR1 is MNHEY and CDR2 is SMNVEV in the germline V gene (reference sequence). V gave up 2 bases and J gave up 9 bases; unmatched junction bases: 6. The CDR3 reads CASSLGTSGRSGEQFF. The CDR3 DNA is TGTGCCAGCAGTTTAGGGACTAGCGGGAGATCGGGTGAGCAGTTCTTC.

This clone appeared once. The genes are TRBV19 and TRBJ2-1; 9 bases are shared with TRBD2. The V and J ends lost 0 bases and 10 bases, in that order; junction bases with no gene match: 10. The germline CDR1 and CDR2 sequences are LNHDA and SQIVND (reference sequence). This CDR3 has 16 amino acids. The DNA for the CDR3 is TGTGCCAGTAGTATAGAGGGGGCTAGCGGGACGGGAGAGCAGTTCTTC. Protein sequence: CASSIEGASGTGEQFF.

The count of this clone is one. The rearrangement links TRBV10-1 to TRBJ1-4; the D gene is possibly TRBD1 (6 bases). V was pared by 4 bases and J by 11 bases, with 17 bases between. CDR3 length: 14 residues. Germline values: CDR1 WNHNN, CDR2 SYGVQD (reference sequence). CDR3: CASSAGGASLKLFF. In nucleotides, the CDR3 is TGCGCCAGCAGTGCTGGGGGGGCGAGCCTTAAACTGTTTTTT.

This chain connects TRBV15 to TRBJ2-5; D perhaps matches TRBD1 (6 bases). In germline, CDR1 is LNHNV, CDR2 YYDKDF (reference sequence). V lost 6 bases and J lost 0, with 20 bases in between. The CDR3 contains 17 residues. CDR3 sequence (DNA): TGTGCCACCAGGGACCTAACAGGGCCCAAGTACCAAGAGACCCAGTACTTC. Translation gives CATRDLTGPKYQETQYF.

The rearrangement links TRBV5-4 to TRBJ2-4; 8 bases are shared with TRBD2. Germline lookup yields CDR1 SGHNT and CDR2 YYREEE (reference sequence). CDR3 length: 17 amino acids. V was pared by 3 bases and J by 0 bases, with 8 bases of the junction left unmatched. Written as DNA, the CDR3 is TGTGCCAGCAGCTCGGGAGGGCGCCTACTAGCCAAAAACATTCAGTACTTC. Amino acids: CASSSGGRLLAKNIQYF.

The chain joins TRBV27 to TRBJ1-2; D gene uncertain. The CDR3 contains 11 residues. V lost 7 bases, J lost 6 bases, and 9 bases lay in between. Looked up from germline, CDR1 is MNHEY and CDR2 is SMNVEV (reference sequence). The DNA for the CDR3 is TGTGCCAGCAAATCTGTTGATGGCTACACCTTC. This codes for CASKSVDGYTF.

This clone was observed a single time. This chain links TRBV2 with TRBJ1-1, with a weak D call TRBD1 (6 bases). V gave up 6 bases and J gave up 7 bases, with 15 bases separating them. The CDR3 is 13 amino acids. CDR1 SNHLY and CDR2 FYNNEI come from the germline V gene. The CDR3 DNA reads as TGTGCCAGCAGGGCCGGGACAAGGAGTGAAGCTTTCTTT. It encodes CASRAGTRSEAFF. Supplemented by reference TRBV2 and TRBJ1-1, the full variable domain reads EPEVTQTPSHQVTQMGQEVILRCVPISNHLYFYWYRQILGQKVEFLVSFYNNEISEKSEIFDDQFSVERPDGSNFTLKIRSTKLEDSAMYFCASRAGTRSEAFFGQGTRLTVV.

This clone has more than one count but fewer than ten. V usage is TRBV28 and J usage is TRBJ1-4, with 9 bases aligning to TRBD1. The ends lost 4 bases at V and 0 bases at J; junction bases unmatched: 6. The CDR3 consists of 17 residues. CDR1 and CDR2 (germline): MDHEN, SYDVKM. The CDR3 coding sequence is TGTGCCAGCAGTTCACCGGGACAGGGAACAACTAATGAAAAACTGTTTTTT. Translation: CASSSPGQGTTNEKLFF.